The entry that follows covers one T cell receptor (beta chain) sequence. These data originate in a study of blood T cell repertoires in COVID-19. Authors' data handling: Counts of nucleated cells, estimated from reference gene primer amplification, were obtained. Clones were sequenced by immunoSEQ multiplex PCR, and TCRdb holds only the in-frame ones, with some missing. V, J and clone size were drawn from that table, and D and trimming were deduced from the DNA. This sample has around 140,000 clones, with over 70% found just once. The CDR3 length is 20 residues. CDR1 is SGHNT, CDR2 YYREEE, per germline (reference sequence). The ends lost 1 base at V and 6 bases at J; junction bases unmatched: 22.

The rearrangement links TRBV5-4 to TRBJ2-7, with 10 bases identical to TRBD2. The receptor was derived from a woman aged 45-65 years with acute or convalescent COVID-19. Sequenced material: peripheral blood. The CDR3 DNA is TGTGCCAGCAGCTTGAGGTTATCGGGGATCCTAGCGGGAGTCCCCCTCGAGCAGTACTTC. Its translation is CASSLRLSGILAGVPLEQYF.